This TCR beta chain was recorded in a study of cytomegalovirus exposure and HLA in healthy donors. Germline trimming cut 3 bases from V and 12 bases from J; bases unmatched to any gene: 20. The CDR3 loop spans 19 amino acids. Germline V gene lookup returns CDR1 LGHNA and CDR2 YSLEER. Points on this clone: Its target is unknown.

General study findings and limits: The listing of 150 to 200 TCR beta chains classed them as cytomegalovirus-associated. It was reported that the classifier diagnosed cytomegalovirus status with high specificity and sensitivity in both the original and validation cohorts.

In the PCR, 60 Vbeta and 13 Jbeta primers were used. Profiled with immunoSEQ multiplex PCR; TCRdb holds only in-frame clones, not every one. This sample has 98,000 or so clones, with 78% found just once. Sequencing was carried out using PBMCs. The TCR comes from a woman between 40 and 50 years old in good health and CMV-seronegative. The chain uses TRBV4-3 and TRBJ2-1; TRBD2 agrees at 13 bases. The chain's CDR3 is CASSHLGPTSGRGVWVQFF. For the CDR3, the DNA is TGCGCCAGCAGCCACCTGGGACCAACTAGCGGGAGGGGGGTCTGGGTGCAGTTCTTC.